This TCR beta chain was obtained from a study of blood T cell repertoires in COVID-19. Study background: Some COVID-19 samples were acute and others convalescent; all came from the United States, Italy and Spain. The analysed material was cDNA or gDNA that came from T cells, B-cell-depleted T cells, or PBMCs.

The germline V gene encodes CDR1 SGHTA and CDR2 FQGNSA. The CDR3 extends over 16 amino acids. Trimming shortened V by 2 bases and J by 10 bases, and 18 bases separated the two germline ends. The method was immunoSEQ multiplex PCR; TCRdb's version includes in-frame clones alone and lacks a portion of them. The sample holds 130,000 to 150,000 clones; over 80% are singletons and the top ten take around 40%. The sequenced material came from peripheral blood. This rearrangement joins TRBV7-2 to TRBJ1-6; perhaps TRBD1 as D (6 bases). The receptor was isolated from a man over 45 who had recovered from COVID-19. In nucleotides, the CDR3 is TGTGCCAGCAGCTTAAACCAGGGGTCTCAAGGGTCACCCCTCCACTTT. Encoded protein: CASSLNQGSQGSPLHF.